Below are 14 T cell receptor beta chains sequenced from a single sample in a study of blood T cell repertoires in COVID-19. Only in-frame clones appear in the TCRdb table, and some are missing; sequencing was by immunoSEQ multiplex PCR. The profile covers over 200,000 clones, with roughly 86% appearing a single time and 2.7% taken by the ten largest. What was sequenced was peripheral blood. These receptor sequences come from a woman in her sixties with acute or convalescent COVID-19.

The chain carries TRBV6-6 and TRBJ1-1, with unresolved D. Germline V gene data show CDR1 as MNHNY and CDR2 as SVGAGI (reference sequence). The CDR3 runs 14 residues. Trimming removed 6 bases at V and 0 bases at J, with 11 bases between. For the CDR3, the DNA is TGTGCCAGCAGCTTACAGAGATTGAACACTGAAGCTTTCTTT. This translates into CASSLQRLNTEAFF.

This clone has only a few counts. The CDR3 reads CASSKISTGRAGELFF. The CDR3 bases are TGCGCCAGCAGTAAAATTTCGACAGGGAGAGCCGGGGAGCTGTTTTTT. This chain links TRBV10-1 with TRBJ2-2; 7 bases match TRBD1. J was trimmed by 6 bases and V by 5 bases; bases with no gene match: 12. The CDR3 loop spans 16 amino acids. Germline V gene data show CDR1 as WNHNN and CDR2 as SYGVQD (reference sequence).

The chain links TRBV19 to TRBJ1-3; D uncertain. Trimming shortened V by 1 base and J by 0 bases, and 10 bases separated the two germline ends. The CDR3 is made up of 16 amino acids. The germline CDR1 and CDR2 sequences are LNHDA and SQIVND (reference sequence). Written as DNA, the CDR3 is TGTGCCAGTAGTATAGCTGGAGCGGCCTCTGGAAACACCATATATTTT. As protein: CASSIAGAASGNTIYF.

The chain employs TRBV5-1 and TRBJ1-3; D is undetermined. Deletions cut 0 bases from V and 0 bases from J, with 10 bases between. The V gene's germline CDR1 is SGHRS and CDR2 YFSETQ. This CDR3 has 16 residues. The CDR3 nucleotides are TGCGCCAGCAGCTTGGGAGTGCCGAGCTCTGGAAACACCATATATTTT. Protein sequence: CASSLGVPSSGNTIYF.

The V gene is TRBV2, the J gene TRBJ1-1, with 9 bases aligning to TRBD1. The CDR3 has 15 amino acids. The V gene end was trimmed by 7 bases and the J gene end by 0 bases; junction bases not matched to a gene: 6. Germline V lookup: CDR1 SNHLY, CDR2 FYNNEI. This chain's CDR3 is CASTFDRGLNTEAFF. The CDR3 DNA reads TGTGCCAGCACCTTCGACAGGGGGTTGAACACTGAAGCTTTCTTT.

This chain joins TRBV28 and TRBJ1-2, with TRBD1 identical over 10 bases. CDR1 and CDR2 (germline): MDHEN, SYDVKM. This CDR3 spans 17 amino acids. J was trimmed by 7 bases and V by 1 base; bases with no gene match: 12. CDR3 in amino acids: CASSLSGQGFYRRGYTF. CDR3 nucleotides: TGTGCCAGCAGTTTATCGGGACAGGGGTTTTACCGTCGTGGCTACACCTTC.

CDR3 region: CASSSGPFEGPYQPQHF. In DNA form, the CDR3 reads TGTGCCAGCAGTTCCGGACCCTTTGAGGGCCCCTATCAGCCCCAGCATTTT. The chain uses TRBV27 and TRBJ1-5; D uncertain. V was shortened by 4 bases and J by 5 bases, with 21 bases between the two germline ends. CDR1 is MNHEY and CDR2 is SMNVEV in the germline V gene (reference sequence). The CDR3 is 17 residues long.

This CDR3 is CASSSISGSVRYEQYF. The DNA of the CDR3 is TGTGCCAGCAGTTCTATTAGCGGGAGCGTACGGTACGAGCAGTACTTC. The rearrangement links TRBV28 to TRBJ2-7, with 9 bases fitting TRBD2. The CDR3 is 16 amino acids. Germline loops: CDR1 MDHEN, CDR2 SYDVKM. After removal of 4 bases from V and 4 bases from J, the junction contained 11 bases not matched to a gene.

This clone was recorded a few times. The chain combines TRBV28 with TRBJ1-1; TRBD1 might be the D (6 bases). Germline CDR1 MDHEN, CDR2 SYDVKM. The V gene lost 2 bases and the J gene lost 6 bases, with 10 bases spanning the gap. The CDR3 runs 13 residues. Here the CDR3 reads CASSLRGASEAFF. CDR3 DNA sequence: TGTGCCAGCAGTTTACGGGGGGCGTCTGAAGCTTTCTTT.

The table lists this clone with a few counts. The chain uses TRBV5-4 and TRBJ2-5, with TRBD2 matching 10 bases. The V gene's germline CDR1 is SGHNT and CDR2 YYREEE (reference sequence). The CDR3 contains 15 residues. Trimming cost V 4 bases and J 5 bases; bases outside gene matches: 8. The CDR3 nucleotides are TGTGCCAGCAGCGCAGCGGGAGGGCTGGTCGAGACCCAGTACTTC. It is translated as CASSAAGGLVETQYF.

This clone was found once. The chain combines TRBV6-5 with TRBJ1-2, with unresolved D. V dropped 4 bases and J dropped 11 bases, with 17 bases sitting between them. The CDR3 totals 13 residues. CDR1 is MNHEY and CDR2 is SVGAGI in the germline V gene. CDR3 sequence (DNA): TGTGCCAGCAGTTCCCTCTCAGGCTTGACGTACACCTTC. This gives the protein CASSSLSGLTYTF.

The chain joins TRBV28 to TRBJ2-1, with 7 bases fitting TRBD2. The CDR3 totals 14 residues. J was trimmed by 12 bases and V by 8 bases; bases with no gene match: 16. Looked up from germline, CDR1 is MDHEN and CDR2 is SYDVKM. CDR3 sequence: CASGSGGAPGGQFF. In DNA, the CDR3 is TGTGCCAGCGGCTCGGGGGGAGCCCCTGGAGGGCAGTTCTTC. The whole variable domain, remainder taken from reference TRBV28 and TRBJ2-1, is DVKVTQSSRYLVKRTGEKVFLECVQDMDHENMFWYRQDPGLGLRLIYFSYDVKMKEKGDIPEGYSVSREKKERFSLILESASTNQTSMYLCASGSGGAPGGQFFGPGTRLTVL.

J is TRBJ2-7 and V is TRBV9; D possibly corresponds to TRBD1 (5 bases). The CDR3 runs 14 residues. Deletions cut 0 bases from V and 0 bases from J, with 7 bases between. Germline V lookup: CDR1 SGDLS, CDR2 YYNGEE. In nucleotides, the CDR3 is TGTGCCAGCAGCGTAGGACAGAACTCCTACGAGCAGTACTTC. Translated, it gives CASSVGQNSYEQYF.

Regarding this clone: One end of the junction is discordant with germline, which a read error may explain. For the CDR3, the DNA is TGTGCCAGCAACGTAGACGGGGTAAGCTCCTACGAGCAGTACTTC. Translated: CASNVDGVSSYEQYF. The V call is TRBV9, the J call TRBJ2-7; possible D gene TRBD2, 5 bases. The CDR3 totals 15 residues. CDR1 is SGDLS, CDR2 YYNGEE, per germline.